This T cell receptor (beta chain) came from a study of T cells in localized non-small cell lung cancer. Study outcomes and limitations: Highest T cell clonality was seen in uninvolved adjacent lung, surpassing that measured in tumor.

Measured with immunoSEQ multiplex PCR; TCRdb has only the in-frame clones, and not every one. The sample includes fewer than 30,000 clones, approximately 86% of them seen just once. As to this clone: Its antigen is as yet unknown.

The input for sequencing was peripheral blood, taken before any cancer treatment. This TCR was recovered from a female donor older than 55 with stage II squamous cell lung carcinoma.

In DNA form, the CDR3 reads TGTGCCAGCAGTCCCGACTGGAACACCGGGGAGCTGTTTTTT. Its translation is CASSPDWNTGELFF. The chain is built from TRBV28 and TRBJ2-2; D is ambiguous. This CDR3 comprises 14 residues. V was shortened by 5 bases and J by 1 base, with 8 bases between the two germline ends. Germline V gene sequence: CDR1 MDHEN, CDR2 SYDVKM.